This TCR beta chain was identified during a study of blood T cell repertoires in COVID-19. In the study overall: Samples representing acute and convalescent COVID-19 were sourced from the United States, Italy and Spain.

Membership in each cohort depended on participant-reported clinical history. Recovery meant two consecutive negative NP/OP PCR tests, professional clearance, or resolved symptoms. From germline, CDR1 is LGHNA and CDR2 YNFKEQ. The CDR3 covers 14 residues. Trimming shortened V by 0 bases and J by 6 bases, and 9 bases separated the two germline ends. Here immunoSEQ multiplex PCR was the method, and the copy in TCRdb shows in-frame clones only, minus some. The data hold some 200,000 clones, with about nine tenths observed a single time. Material for sequencing was PBMCs or T cells enriched from blood (not recorded which). The genes are TRBV4-2 and TRBJ2-1, with TRBD2 as a possible D gene (5 bases). The TCR was taken from a woman aged 18-30 years who had recovered from COVID-19. CDR3 in amino acids: CASSQELEINEQFF. The DNA for the CDR3 is TGTGCCAGCAGCCAAGAACTAGAAATCAATGAGCAGTTCTTC.